This entry is about one T cell receptor (beta chain). It lacks a known antigen. Base qualities are not recorded, but no much larger clone differs from it by a single base. The data derive from a study of T cell changes during pregnancy in multiple sclerosis (dated by TCRdb to the late 2010s). For the study in its entirety: In women with multiple sclerosis, the researchers looked at how the T cell repertoire shifted as pregnancy progressed.

The germline V gene sets CDR1 to SGDLS and CDR2 to YYNGEE. At the junction V is shortened by 3 bases and J by 5 bases, with 12 bases in between. Counted from cysteine to phenylalanine, this CDR3 has 15 amino acids. CDR3 DNA is the only sequence kept; it has 45 bases, read in frame from the first base. Libraries were constructed by the immunoSEQ multiplex PCR assay. This is the immuneACCESS table as TCRdb keeps it, with only in-frame sequences that have V and J called. A part of the clones is gone; compared with another copy, unresolved V genes explain less than half, and the rest is unexplained. The sample table shows under 50,000 clones, and around 93% are seen once. The top ten hold about 0.34% of the sample.

The sequencing used CD4+ T cells from peripheral blood mononuclear cells, collected after pregnancy. The receptor was isolated from a female donor with multiple sclerosis, enrolled in a pregnancy study. This receptor chain uses TRBV9 and TRBJ1-6; a weak D assignment points to TRBD1 (6 bases agree). CDR3 sequence: CASSALEGDNSPLHF. The nucleotides read TGTGCCAGCAGCGCATTAGAGGGGGATAATTCACCCCTCCACTTT.